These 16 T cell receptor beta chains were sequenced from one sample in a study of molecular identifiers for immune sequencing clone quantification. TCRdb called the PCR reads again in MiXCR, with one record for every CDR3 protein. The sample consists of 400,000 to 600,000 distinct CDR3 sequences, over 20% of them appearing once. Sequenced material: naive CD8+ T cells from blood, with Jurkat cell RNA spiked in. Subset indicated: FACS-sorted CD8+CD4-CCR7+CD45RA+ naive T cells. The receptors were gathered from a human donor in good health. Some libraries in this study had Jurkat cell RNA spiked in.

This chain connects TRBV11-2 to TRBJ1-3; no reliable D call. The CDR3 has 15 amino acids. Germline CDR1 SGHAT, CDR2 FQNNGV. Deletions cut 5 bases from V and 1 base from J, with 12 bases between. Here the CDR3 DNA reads TGTGCCAGCAGCGGGGATAGTTGGTCTGGAAACACCATATATTTT. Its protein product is CASSGDSWSGNTIYF. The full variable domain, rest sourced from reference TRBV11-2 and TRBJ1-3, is EAGVAQSPRYKIIEKRQSVAFWCNPISGHATLYWYQQILGQGPKLLIQFQNNGVVDDSQLPKDRFSAERLKGVDSTLKIQPAKLEDSAVYLCASSGDSWSGNTIYFGEGSWLTVV.

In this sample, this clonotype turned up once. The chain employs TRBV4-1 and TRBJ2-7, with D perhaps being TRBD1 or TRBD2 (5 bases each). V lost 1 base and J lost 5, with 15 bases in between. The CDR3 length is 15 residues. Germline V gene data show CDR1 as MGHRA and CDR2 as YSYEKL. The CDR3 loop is CASSQGRDLPHEQYF. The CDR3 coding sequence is TGCGCCAGCAGCCAAGGAAGGGACCTGCCCCACGAGCAGTACTTC.

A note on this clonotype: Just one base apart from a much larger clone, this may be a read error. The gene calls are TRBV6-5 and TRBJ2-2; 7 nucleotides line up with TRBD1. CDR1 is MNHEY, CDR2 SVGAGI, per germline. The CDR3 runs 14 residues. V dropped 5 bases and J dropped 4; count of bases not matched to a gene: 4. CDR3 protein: CASSVAGGTGELFF. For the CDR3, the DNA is TGTGCCAGCAGTGTTGCAGGGGGCACCGGGGAGCTGTTTTTT.

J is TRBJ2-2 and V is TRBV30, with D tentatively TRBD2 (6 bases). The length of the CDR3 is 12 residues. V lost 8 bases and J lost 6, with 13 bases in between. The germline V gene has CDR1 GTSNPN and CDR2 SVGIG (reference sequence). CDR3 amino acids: CAGPAGAGELFF. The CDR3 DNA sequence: TGTGCCGGCCCAGCGGGCGCCGGGGAGCTGTTTTTT.

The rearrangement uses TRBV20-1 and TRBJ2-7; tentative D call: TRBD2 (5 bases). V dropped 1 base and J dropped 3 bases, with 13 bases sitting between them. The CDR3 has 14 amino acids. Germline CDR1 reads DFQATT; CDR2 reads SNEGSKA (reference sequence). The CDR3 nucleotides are TGCAGTGCTAGAGGGACGGGGATCCTCTACGAGCAGTACTTC. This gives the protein CSARGTGILYEQYF.

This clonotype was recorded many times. The CDR3 DNA reads as TGCAGTGCTAGAGGTCTCCAGCTCTACGAGCAGTACTTC. Translation: CSARGLQLYEQYF. The rearrangement uses TRBV20-1 and TRBJ2-7; D unresolved. CDR1 and CDR2 from the germline V gene are DFQATT and SNEGSKA (reference sequence). Deletions cut 1 base from V and 3 bases from J, with 10 bases between. This CDR3 spans 13 amino acids.

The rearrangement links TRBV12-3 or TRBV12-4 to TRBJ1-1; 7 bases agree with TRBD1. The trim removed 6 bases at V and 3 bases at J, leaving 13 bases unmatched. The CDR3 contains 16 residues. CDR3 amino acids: CASSPGGEGADTEAFF. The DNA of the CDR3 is TGTGCCAGCAGCCCCGGGGGTGAGGGGGCGGACACTGAAGCTTTCTTT.

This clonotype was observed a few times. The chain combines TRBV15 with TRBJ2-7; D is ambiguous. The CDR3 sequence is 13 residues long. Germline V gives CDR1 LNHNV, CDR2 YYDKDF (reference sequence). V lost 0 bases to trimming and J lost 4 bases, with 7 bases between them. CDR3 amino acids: CATSRDLVYEQYF. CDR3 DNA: TGTGCCACCAGCAGAGATCTGGTATACGAGCAGTACTTC.

The CDR3 coding sequence is TGTGCCACCAGCTCCCCAATCGGCAATCAGCCCCAGCATTTT. Translating it yields CATSSPIGNQPQHF. The chain is built from TRBV15 and TRBJ1-5; D is ambiguous. V was pared by 5 bases and J by 2 bases, with 10 bases between. This CDR3 region has 14 residues. Germline CDR1 LNHNV, CDR2 YYDKDF (reference sequence). Looking up the rest from reference TRBV15 and TRBJ1-5 gives the full variable domain: DAMVIQNPRYQVTQFGKPVTLSCSQTLNHNVMYWYQQKSSQAPKLLFHYYDKDFNNEADTPDNFQSRRPNTSFCFLDIRSPGLGDTAMYLCATSSPIGNQPQHFGDGTRLSIL.

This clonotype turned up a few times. In DNA, the CDR3 is TGTGCCAGCAGTCCCGGACCGGGGGCCTACAGTGATACGCAGTATTTT. It yields the protein CASSPGPGAYSDTQYF. V and J are TRBV27 and TRBJ2-3; D may be TRBD1 or TRBD2 (6 bases each). This CDR3 comprises 16 residues. The germline gives CDR1 MNHEY, CDR2 SMNVEV (reference sequence). Trimming pared 5 bases from V and 6 bases from J, leaving 21 bases between.

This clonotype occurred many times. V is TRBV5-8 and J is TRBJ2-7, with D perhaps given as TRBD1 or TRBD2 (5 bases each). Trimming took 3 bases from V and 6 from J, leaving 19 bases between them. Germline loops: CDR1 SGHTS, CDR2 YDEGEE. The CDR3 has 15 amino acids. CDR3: CASSYPDGAFGEQYF. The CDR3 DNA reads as TGTGCCAGCAGCTACCCAGACGGGGCTTTTGGCGAGCAGTACTTC.

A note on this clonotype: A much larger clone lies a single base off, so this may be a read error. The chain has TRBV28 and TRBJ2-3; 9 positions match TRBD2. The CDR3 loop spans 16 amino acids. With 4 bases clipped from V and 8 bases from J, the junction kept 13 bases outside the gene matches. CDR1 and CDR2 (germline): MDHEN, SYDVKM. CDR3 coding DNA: TGTGCCAGCAGTTCCCACCGGCGGGGGGGCCTTGGTACGCAGTATTTT. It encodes CASSSHRRGGLGTQYF.

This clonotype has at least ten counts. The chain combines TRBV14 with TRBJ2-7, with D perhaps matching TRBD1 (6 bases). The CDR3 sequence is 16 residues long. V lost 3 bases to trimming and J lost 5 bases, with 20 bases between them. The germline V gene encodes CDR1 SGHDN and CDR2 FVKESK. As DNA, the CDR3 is TGTGCCAGCAGCCAGAGTTGGGGCAGGGGTAGGGACGAGCAGTACTTC. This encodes CASSQSWGRGRDEQYF.

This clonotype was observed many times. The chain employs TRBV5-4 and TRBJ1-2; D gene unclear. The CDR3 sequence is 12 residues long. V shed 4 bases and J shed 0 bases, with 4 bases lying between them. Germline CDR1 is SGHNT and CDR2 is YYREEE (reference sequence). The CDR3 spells CASSAANYGYTF. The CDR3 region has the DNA TGTGCCAGCAGCGCGGCTAACTATGGCTACACCTTC.

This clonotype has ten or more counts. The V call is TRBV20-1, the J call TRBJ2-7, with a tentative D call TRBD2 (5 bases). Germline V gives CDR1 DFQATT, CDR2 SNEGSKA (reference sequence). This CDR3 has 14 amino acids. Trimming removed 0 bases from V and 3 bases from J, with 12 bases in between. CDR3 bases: TGCAGTGCTAGAGATGTGGGCCGGGACTACGAGCAGTACTTC. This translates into CSARDVGRDYEQYF.

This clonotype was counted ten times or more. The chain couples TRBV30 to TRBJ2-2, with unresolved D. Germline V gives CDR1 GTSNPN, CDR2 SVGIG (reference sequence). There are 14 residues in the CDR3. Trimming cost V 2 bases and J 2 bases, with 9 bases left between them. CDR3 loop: CAWSPSSNTGELFF. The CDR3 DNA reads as TGTGCCTGGAGTCCTTCGTCAAACACCGGGGAGCTGTTTTTT.